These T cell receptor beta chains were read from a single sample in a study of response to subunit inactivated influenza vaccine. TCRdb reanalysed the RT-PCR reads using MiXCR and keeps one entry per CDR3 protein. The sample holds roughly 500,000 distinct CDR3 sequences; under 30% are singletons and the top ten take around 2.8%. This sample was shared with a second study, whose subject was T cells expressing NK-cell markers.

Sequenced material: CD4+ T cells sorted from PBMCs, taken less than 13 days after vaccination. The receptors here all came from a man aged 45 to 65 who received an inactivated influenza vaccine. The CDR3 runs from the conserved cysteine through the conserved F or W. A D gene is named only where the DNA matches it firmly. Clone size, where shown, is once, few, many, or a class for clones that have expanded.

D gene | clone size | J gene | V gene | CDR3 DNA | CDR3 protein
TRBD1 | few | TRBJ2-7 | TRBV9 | TGTGCCAGCAGCCCCCGGGACAGGGTGTCTGAAGAGCAGTACTTC | CASSPRDRVSEEQYF
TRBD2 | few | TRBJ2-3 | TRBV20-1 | TGCAGTGTCAGGACTAGCTCGGTAGATACGCAGTATTTT | CSVRTSSVDTQYF
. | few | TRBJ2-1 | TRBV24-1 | TGTGCCACCAGTGATTTCCCCAGTGTTATGGGCCAGTTCTTC | CATSDFPSVMGQFF
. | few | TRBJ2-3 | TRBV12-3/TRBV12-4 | TGTGCCAGCAGTTTACTCAGTGGAGCAGATACGCAGTATTTT | CASSLLSGADTQYF
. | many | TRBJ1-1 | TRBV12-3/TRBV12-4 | TGTGCCAGCACCCTACAGTCAGGGAGTTCGGAAGCTTTCTTT | CASTLQSGSSEAFF
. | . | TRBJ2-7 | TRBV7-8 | TGTGCCAGCAGTGGGAGTTCTCATGGTGAGCAGTACTTC | CASSGSSHGEQYF
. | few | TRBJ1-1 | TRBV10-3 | TGTGCCATCAGGGGTGGGACCCTAGATGAAGCTTTCTTT | CAIRGGTLDEAFF
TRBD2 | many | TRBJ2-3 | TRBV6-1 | TGTGCCAGCAGGGCTAGCGGTTCCCGCACAGATACGCAGTATTTT | CASRASGSRTDTQYF
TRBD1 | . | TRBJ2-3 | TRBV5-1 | TGCGCCAGCAGCTTGGATAGGACAGGGATCGGGGATACGCAGTATTTT | CASSLDRTGIGDTQYF
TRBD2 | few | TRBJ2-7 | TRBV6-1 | TGTGCCAGCAGTGGAATCAGCGGGGACTCCTACGAGCAGTACTTC | CASSGISGDSYEQYF
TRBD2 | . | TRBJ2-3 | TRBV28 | TGTGCCAGCAGTGCCGGACTAGCGGGGGGGATCACAGATACGCAGTATTTT | CASSAGLAGGITDTQYF
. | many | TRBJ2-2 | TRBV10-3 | TGTGCCATCAGTGAGTCGACGTCGAACACCGGGGAGCTGTTTTTT | CAISESTSNTGELFF
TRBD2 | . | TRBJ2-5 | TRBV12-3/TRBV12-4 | TGTGCCAGCAGTCGTAGCGGGAGTTCGAGCGGGACCCAGTACTTC | CASSRSGSSSGTQYF
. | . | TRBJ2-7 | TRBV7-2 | TGTGCCAGCAGCTTAGGGGCAGGGGCCAGCTACGAGCAGTACTTC | CASSLGAGASYEQYF
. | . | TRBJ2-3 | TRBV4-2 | TGTGCCAGCAGCCAAGCGCGGCTGACTAGCACAGATACGCAGTATTTT | CASSQARLTSTDTQYF
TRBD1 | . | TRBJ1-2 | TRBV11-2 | TGTGCCAGCAGCTTAGCCCCCGGGACAGGAAGCTATGGCTACACCTTC | CASSLAPGTGSYGYTF
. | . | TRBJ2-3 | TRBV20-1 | TGCAGTGCTAGAAGCAAGCAAGATACGCAGTATTTT | CSARSKQDTQYF
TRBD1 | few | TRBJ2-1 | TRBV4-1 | TGCGCCAGCAGCCAAGAAGGAACAGGGGCCCGCCCAGGTGAGCAGTTCTTC | CASSQEGTGARPGEQFF
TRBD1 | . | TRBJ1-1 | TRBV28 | TGTGCCAGCAGCTCCAGGGGGTACACTGAAGCTTTCTTT | CASSSRGYTEAFF
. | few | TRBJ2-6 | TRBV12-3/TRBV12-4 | TGTGCCAGCAGTTTCAGTTCCGCTAACTCTGGGGCCAACGTCCTGACTTTC | CASSFSSANSGANVLTF
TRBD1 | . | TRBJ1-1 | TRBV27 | TGTGCCAGCAGGACGACAGGGACCACTGAAGCTTTCTTT | CASRTTGTTEAFF
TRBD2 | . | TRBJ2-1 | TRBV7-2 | TGTGCCAGCAGCCTCTCTAGCGGGTTGAATTTGAATGAGCAGTTCTTC | CASSLSSGLNLNEQFF
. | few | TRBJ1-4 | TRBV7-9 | TGTGCCAGCAGTCCCACAACTAATGAAAAACTGTTTTTT | CASSPTTNEKLFF
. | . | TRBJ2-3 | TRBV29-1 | TGCAGCGTGGTTTACGGGACCGAACAGGAACGGTATTTT | CSVVYGTEQERYF